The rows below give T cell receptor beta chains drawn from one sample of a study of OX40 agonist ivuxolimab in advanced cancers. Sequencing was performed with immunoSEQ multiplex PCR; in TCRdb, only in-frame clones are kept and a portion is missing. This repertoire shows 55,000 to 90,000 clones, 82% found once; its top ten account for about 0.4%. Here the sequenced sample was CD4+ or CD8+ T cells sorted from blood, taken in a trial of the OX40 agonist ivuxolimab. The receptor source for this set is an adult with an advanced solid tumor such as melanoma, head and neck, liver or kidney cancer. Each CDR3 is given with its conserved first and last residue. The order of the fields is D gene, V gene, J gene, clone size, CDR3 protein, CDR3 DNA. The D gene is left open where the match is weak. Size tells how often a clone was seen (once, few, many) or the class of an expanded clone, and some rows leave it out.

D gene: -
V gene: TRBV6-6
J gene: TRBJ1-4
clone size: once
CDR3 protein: CASRNRRGEKLFF
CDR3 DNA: TGTGCCAGCAGGAACAGGAGAGGTGAAAAACTGTTTTTT

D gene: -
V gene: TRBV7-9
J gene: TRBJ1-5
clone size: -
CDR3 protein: CASSLEGYSNQPQHF
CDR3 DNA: TGTGCCAGCAGCTTAGAGGGGTATAGCAATCAGCCCCAGCATTTT

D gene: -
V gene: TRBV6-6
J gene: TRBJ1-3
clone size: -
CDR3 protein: CASSPYPYSGNTIYF
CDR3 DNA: TGTGCCAGCAGTCCATATCCCTACTCTGGAAACACCATATATTTT

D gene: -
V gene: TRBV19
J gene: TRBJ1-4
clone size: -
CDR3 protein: CASTQGGRYEKLFF
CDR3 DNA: TGTGCCAGTACTCAAGGTGGGAGGTACGAAAAACTGTTTTTT

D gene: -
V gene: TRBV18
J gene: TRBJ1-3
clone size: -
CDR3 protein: CASSPLTVRSSGNTIYF
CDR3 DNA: TGTGCCAGCTCACCTCTGACAGTCCGGAGCTCTGGAAACACCATATATTTT

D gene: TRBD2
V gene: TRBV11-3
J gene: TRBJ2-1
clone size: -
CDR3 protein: CASSSGTSGGYNEQFF
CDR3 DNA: TGTGCCAGCAGCTCGGGGACTAGTGGGGGATACAATGAGCAGTTCTTC

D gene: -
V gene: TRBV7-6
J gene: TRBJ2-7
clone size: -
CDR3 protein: CASSPGPGSEQYF
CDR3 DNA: TGTGCCAGCAGTCCCGGTCCGGGGAGCGAGCAGTACTTC

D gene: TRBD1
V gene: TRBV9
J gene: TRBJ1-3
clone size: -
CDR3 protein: CASSPRPGTGIGTIYF
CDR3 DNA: TGTGCCAGCAGCCCGAGGCCCGGGACAGGAATAGGGACCATATATTTT

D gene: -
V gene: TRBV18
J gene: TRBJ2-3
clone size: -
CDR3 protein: CASSPPGTGGTDTQYF
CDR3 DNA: TGTGCCAGCTCACCACCGGGGACCGGGGGCACAGATACGCAGTATTTT

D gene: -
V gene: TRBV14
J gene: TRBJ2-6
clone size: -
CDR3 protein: CASSQEKGGAGANVLTF
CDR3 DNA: TGTGCCAGCAGCCAAGAAAAAGGGGGGGCTGGGGCCAACGTCCTGACTTTC

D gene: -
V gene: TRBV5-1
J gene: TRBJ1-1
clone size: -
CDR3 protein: CASSFRVSPSAEAFF
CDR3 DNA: TGCGCCAGCAGCTTTAGGGTCAGCCCCTCCGCTGAAGCTTTCTTT

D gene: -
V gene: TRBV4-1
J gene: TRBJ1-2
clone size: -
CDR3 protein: CASSPTPGDYGYTF
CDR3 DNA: TGCGCCAGCAGCCCGACACCGGGGGACTATGGCTACACCTTC